This TCR beta chain was recovered during a study of T cells in Graves' hyperthyroidism and ophthalmopathy. Disease duration was under 3 months in the ophthalmopathy patients, who also had a Clinical Activity Score of at least 3 and a NOSPECS grade of at least 4. Template material for amplifying TCR beta CDR3 regions consisted of RNA transcripts. The primer set for the first-round RT-PCR of the TCR CDR3 was HTBI. TCRdb reanalysed the multiplex PCR reads using MiXCR and keeps one entry per CDR3 protein. This table has about 640,000 distinct CDR3 sequences, about 14% appearing once. This clonotype was counted at least ten times. V was clipped by 0 bases and J by 4 bases, with 13 bases between them. CDR3 length equals 16 residues. CDR1 and CDR2 from the germline V gene are SGHTA and FQGTGA.

The receptor comes from a woman in her fifties or sixties with Graves' ophthalmopathy. The rearrangement joins TRBV7-3 to TRBJ2-1; a weak D match, TRBD2 (5 bases). The sequenced sample consisted of blood. The CDR3 reads CASSLTASGLYNEQFF. CDR3 bases: TGTGCCAGCAGCTTAACGGCCAGCGGCCTATACAATGAGCAGTTCTTC. Looking up the rest from reference TRBV7-3 and TRBJ2-1 gives the full variable domain: GAGVSQTPSNKVTEKGKYVELRCDPISGHTALYWYRQSLGQGPEFLIYFQGTGAADDSGLPNDRFFAVRPEGSVSTLKIQRTERGDSAVYLCASSLTASGLYNEQFFGPGTRLTVL.